This record concerns one T cell receptor (beta chain) sequence. What it recognizes is unknown. This entry comes from a study of CD8+ T cells in alopecia areata. Study-level results: A large proportion of expanded lesional clones were detected persisting in scalp and blood during tofacitinib. Given one nonresponder, whether baseline CD8+ expansion relates to response remains uncertain.

Extracted from the samples, RNA was reverse transcribed into cDNA to serve as the sequencing template. Generated by immunoSEQ multiplex PCR, the TCRdb table keeps only in-frame clones and is missing some. The data hold more than 150,000 clones, with about three fifths observed a single time. Described treatment: oral pan-JAK inhibitor, 5-10 mg twice daily. As part of sample collection, lesional scalp punch biopsies and peripheral blood were taken from alopecia areata patients. V gave up 2 bases and J gave up 1 base; unmatched junction bases: 5. Germline CDR1 and CDR2: MNHEY and SVGAGI. The CDR3 runs 15 residues.

The specimen was CD8+ T cells sorted from blood, collected at week 24, from a patient treated with tofacitinib. The gene calls are TRBV6-5 and TRBJ2-7; TRBD1 matches at 7 bases. This receptor was obtained from a human donor with alopecia areata. CDR3 sequence (DNA): TGTGCCAGCAGTTACGTTTGGGGACAGTCCTACGAGCAGTACTTC. Its protein product is CASSYVWGQSYEQYF.